The clone carrying this T cell receptor (beta chain) has only a few counts. This sample stems from a study of early T cells in non-severe SARS-CoV-2 infection. After removal of 1 base from V and 8 bases from J, the junction contained 1 base not matched to a gene. The CDR3 loop spans 15 amino acids. Germline CDR1 reads MNHEY; CDR2 reads SVGAGI. The TCR library protocol attached unique molecular identifiers to the individual cDNA molecules. TCRdb ran MiXCR on the 5' RACE reads and lists one entry per CDR3 protein. Altogether tens of thousands of distinct CDR3 sequences are present, 15% to 17% being singletons, with the ten largest covering 9% to 15%.

The sequence was collected from an adult who was a healthcare worker with PCR-confirmed SARS-CoV-2 infection or an uninfected control (not recorded which). V usage is TRBV6-5 and J usage is TRBJ1-6; TRBD1 aligns across 11 bases. The sample taken for sequencing was whole blood. DNA for the CDR3: TGTGCCAGCAGTTACTGGGACAGGGGGGATTCACCCCTCCACTTT. It specifies CASSYWDRGDSPLHF.